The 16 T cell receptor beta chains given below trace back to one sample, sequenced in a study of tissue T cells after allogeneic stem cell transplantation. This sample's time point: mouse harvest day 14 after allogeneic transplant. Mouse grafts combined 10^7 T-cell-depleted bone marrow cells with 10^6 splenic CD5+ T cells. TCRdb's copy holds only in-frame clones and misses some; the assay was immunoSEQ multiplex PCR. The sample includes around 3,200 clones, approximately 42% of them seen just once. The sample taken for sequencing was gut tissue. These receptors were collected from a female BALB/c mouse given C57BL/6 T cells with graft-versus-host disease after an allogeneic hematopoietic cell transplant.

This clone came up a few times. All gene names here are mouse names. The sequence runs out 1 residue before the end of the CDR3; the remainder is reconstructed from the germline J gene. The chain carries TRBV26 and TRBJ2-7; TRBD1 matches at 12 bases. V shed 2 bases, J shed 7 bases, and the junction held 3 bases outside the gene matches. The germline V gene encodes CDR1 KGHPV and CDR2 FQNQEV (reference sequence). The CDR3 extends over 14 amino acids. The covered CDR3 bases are TGTGCCAGCAGTCTGGGGACAGGGGGCGGGGAACAGTAC. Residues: CASSLGTGGGEQY. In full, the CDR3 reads CASSLGTGGGEQYF.

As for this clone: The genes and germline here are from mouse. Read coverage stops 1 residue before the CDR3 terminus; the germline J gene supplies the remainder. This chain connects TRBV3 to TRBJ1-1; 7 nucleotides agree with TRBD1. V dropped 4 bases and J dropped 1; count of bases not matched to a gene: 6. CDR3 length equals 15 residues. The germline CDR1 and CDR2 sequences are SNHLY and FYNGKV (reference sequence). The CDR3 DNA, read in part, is TGTGCCAGCAGCTCCCGACAGGGAGGAAACACAGAAGTCTTC. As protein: CASSSRQGGNTEVF. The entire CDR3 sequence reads CASSSRQGGNTEVFF.

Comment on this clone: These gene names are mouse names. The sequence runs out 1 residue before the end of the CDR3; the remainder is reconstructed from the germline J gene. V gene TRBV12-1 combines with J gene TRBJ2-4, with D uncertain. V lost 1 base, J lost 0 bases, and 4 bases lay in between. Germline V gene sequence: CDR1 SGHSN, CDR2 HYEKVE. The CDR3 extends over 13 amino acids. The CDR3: CASSLASQNTLYF. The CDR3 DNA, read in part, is TGTGCCAGCTCTCTGGCTAGTCAAAACACCTTGTAC.

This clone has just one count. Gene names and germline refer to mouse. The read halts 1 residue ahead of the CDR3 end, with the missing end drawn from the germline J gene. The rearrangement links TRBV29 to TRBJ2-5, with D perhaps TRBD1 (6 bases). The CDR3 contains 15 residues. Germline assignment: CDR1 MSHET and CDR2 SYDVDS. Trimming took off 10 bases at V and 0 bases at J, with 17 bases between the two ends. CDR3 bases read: TGTGCTACCCGTCCCACAGGGTTCAACCAAGACACCCAGTAC. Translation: CATRPTGFNQDTQY. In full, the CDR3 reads CATRPTGFNQDTQYF.

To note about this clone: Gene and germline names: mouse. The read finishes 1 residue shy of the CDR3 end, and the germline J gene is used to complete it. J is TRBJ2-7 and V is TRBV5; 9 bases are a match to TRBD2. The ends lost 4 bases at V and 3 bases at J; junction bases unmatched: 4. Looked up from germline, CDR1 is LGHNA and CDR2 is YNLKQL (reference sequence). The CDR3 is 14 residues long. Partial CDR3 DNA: TGTGCCAGCAGCCTCACTGGGGGGCGCTATGAACAGTAC. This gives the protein CASSLTGGRYEQY. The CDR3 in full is CASSLTGGRYEQYF.

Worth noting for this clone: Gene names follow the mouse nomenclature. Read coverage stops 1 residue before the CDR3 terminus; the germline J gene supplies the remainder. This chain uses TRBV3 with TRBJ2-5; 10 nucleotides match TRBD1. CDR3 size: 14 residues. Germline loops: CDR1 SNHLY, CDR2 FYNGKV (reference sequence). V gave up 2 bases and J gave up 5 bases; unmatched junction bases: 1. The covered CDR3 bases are TGTGCCAGCAGCTTAAGGGACAGGGGAGACACCCAGTAC. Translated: CASSLRDRGDTQY. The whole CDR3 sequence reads CASSLRDRGDTQYF.

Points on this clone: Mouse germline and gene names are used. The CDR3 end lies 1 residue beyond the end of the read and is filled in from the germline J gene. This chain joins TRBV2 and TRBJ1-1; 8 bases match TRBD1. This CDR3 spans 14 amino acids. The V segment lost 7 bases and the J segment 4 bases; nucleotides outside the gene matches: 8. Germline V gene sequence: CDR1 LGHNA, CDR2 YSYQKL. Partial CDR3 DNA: TGTGCCAGCATAACGGCAGGGGGCGGCACAGAAGTCTTC. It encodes CASITAGGGTEVF. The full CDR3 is CASITAGGGTEVFF.

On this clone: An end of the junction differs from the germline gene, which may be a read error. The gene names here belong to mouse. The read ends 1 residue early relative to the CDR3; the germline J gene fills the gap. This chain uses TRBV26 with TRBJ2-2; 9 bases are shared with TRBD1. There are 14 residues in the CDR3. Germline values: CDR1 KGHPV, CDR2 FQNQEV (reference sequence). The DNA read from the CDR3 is TGTGCCAGTAGTCTGTCGACAGGGGGAGATACGCTCTAC. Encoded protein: CASSLSTGGDTLY. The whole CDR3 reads CASSLSTGGDTLYF.

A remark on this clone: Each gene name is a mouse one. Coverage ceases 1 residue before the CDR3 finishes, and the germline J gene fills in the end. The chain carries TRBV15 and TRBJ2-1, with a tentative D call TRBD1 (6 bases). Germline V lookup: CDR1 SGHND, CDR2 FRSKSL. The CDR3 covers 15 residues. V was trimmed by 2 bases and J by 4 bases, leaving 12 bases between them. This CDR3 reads CASSLTGHTYAEQFF. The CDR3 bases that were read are TGTGCCAGCAGTTTAACGGGACACACATATGCTGAGCAGTTC.

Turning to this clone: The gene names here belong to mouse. The CDR3: CASSLAGGQDTQYF. CDR3 DNA, as far as it was read: TGTGCAAGCAGCTTAGCTGGGGGGCAAGACACCCAGTAC. The rearrangement joins TRBV16 to TRBJ2-5; TRBD2 agrees at 8 bases. The CDR3 end falls 1 residue outside the read, so it is completed with the germline J gene. The CDR3 runs to 14 residues. J was trimmed by 3 bases and V by 1 base; bases with no gene match: 0. Germline V gene sequence: CDR1 SGHSA, CDR2 FRNQAP.

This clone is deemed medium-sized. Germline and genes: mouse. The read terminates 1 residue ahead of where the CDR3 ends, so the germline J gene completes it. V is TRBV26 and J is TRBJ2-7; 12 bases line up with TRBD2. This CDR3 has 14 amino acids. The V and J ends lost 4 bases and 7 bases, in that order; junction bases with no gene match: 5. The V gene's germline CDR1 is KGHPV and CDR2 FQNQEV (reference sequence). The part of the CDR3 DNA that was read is TGTGCCAGCAGTCCGACTGGGGGGGCGCGAGAACAGTAC. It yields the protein CASSPTGGAREQY. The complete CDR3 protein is CASSPTGGAREQYF.

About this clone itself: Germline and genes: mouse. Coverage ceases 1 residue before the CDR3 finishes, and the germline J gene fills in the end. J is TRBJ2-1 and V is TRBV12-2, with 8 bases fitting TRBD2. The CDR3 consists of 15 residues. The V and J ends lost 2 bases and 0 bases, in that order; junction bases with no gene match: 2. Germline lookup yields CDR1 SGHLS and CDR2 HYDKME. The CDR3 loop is CASSQTGGNYAEQFF. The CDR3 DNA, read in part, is TGTGCCAGCTCTCAAACTGGGGGTAACTATGCTGAGCAGTTC.

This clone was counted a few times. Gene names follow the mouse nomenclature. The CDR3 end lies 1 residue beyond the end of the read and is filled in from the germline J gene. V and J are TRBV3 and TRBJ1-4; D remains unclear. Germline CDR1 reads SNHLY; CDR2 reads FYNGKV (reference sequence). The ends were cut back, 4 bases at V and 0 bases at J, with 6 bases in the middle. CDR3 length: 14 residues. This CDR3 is CASSSGISNERLFF. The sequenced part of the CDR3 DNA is TGTGCCAGCAGCTCAGGAATTTCCAACGAAAGATTATTT.

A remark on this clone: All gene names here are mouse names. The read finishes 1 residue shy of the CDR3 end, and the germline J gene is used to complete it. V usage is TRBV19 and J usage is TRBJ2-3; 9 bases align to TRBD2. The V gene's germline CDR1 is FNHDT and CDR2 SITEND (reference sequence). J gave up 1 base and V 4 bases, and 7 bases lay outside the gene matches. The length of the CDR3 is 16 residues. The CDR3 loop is CASSPLGLGRAETLYF. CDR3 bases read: TGTGCCAGCAGTCCCCTCGGACTGGGGCGTGCAGAAACGCTGTAT.

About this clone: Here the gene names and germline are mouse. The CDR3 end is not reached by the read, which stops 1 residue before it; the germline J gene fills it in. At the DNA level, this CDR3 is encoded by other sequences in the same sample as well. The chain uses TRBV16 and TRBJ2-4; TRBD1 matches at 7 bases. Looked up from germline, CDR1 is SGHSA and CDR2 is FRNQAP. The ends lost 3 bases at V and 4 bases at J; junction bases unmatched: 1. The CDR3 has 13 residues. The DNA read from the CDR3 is TGTGCAAGCAGCTTTGGGACAGAAAACACCTTGTAC. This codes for CASSFGTENTLY. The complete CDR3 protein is CASSFGTENTLYF.

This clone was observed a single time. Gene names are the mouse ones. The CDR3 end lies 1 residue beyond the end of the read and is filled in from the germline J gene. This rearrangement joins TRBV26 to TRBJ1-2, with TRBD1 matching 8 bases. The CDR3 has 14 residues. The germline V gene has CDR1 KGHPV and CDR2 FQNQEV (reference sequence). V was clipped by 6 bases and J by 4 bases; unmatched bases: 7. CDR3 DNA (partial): TGTGCCAGCAGCCGACAGGGGACGGGCTCCGACTACACC. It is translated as CASSRQGTGSDYT. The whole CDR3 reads CASSRQGTGSDYTF.